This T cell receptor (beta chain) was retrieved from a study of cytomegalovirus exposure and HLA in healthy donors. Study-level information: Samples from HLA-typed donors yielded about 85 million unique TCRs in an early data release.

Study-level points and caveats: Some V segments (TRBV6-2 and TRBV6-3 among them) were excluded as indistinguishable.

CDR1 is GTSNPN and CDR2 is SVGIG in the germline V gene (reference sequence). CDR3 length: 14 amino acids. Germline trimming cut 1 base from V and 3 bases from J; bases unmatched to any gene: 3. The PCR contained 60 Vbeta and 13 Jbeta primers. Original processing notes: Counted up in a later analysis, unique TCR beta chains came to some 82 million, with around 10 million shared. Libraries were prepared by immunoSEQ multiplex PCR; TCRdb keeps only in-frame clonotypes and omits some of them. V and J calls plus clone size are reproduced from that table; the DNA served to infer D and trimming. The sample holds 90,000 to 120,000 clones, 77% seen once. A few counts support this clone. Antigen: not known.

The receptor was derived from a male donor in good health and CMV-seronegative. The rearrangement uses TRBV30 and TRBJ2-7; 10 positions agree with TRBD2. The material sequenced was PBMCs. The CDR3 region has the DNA TGTGCCTGGAGTGACGGGACTAGCGTCTACGAGCAGTACTTC. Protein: CAWSDGTSVYEQYF.